This record covers a single T cell receptor (beta chain). The target antigen is unknown. This record comes from a study of cytomegalovirus exposure and HLA in healthy donors. Study-wide findings and caveats: The CMV antigen specificity of a few CMV-associated chains was confirmed through in vitro analysis. Reported results showed that the classifier diagnosed cytomegalovirus status with high specificity and sensitivity. A subsequent analysis found that TCR clusters from the first cohort also tended to co-occur in the approximately 130 validation repertoires, with approximately 95% of cluster scores above 0.

Profiling relied on immunoSEQ multiplex PCR, and the TCRdb table lists in-frame clones only, not all of them. Among roughly 350,000 clones listed, 80% to 90% were seen once. CDR3 length: 15 residues. V was clipped by 3 bases and J by 1 base; unmatched bases: 5. Germline V gene data show CDR1 as MGHDK and CDR2 as SYGVNS. The receptor was isolated from a woman under 30 in good health and CMV-seronegative. The chain joins TRBV25-1 to TRBJ2-5; 7 bases fit TRBD2. The specimen sequenced was PBMCs. The CDR3 loop is CASSDSREAQETQYF. The CDR3 coding sequence is TGTGCCAGCAGTGATTCCCGGGAGGCCCAAGAGACCCAGTACTTC.